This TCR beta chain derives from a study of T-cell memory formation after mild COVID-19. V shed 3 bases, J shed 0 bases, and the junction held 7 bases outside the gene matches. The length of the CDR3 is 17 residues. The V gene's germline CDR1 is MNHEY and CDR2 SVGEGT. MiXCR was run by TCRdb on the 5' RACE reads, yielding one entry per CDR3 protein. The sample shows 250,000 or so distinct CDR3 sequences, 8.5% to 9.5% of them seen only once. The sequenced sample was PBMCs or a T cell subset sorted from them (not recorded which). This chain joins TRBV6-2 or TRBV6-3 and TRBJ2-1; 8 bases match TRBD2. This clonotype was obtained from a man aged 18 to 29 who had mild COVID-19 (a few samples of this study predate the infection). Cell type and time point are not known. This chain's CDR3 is CASSYNPLADSYNEQFF. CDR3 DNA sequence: TGTGCCAGCAGTTATAACCCACTAGCGGACTCCTACAATGAGCAGTTCTTC.